This T cell receptor beta chain was captured in a study of shared clonotypes between healthy human individuals. Sorted-subset replicate PCRs used about 200 ng DNA, around 31,000 T cell genomes. The table came from immunoSEQ multiplex PCR; TCRdb's copy has only in-frame clones and leaves some out. The table lists approximately 1,000,000 clones, around three quarters of them singletons. This CDR3 contains 11 residues. Germline-derived CDR1 and CDR2 are DFQATT and SNEGSKA (reference sequence). V was clipped by 3 bases and J by 4 bases, with 7 bases between them. A word on this clone: Its antigen remains unidentified.

Study-wide findings and caveats: The generation probabilities recorded for non-shared clonotypes fell below those of clonotypes shared by all four donors. Clonotype sharing among the donors was expected to vary with sequencing depth. Memory subsets had estimated richness that was generally smaller than that of naive subsets.

The chain combines TRBV20-1 with TRBJ2-7; D is ambiguous. The sequencing sample was made of memory CD4+ T cells from PBMCs. Noted subset: CD45RA-negative fraction. The sequence was collected from a man aged 18-30 years in good health. Some clones in this sample may be carry-over from other donors' samples. The CDR3, as DNA: TGCAGTGCTAGCGAAAGTTACGAGCAGTACTTC. As protein: CSASESYEQYF.